The present TCR beta chain was sequenced within a study of cytomegalovirus exposure and HLA in healthy donors. Regarding the study as a whole: Sequence variants that were highly shared formed a cluster that was likely a sequencing artifact.

13 Jbeta primers and 60 Vbeta primers were used for the PCR. Produced via immunoSEQ multiplex PCR; TCRdb's table is partial and in-frame only. The profile shows some 78,000 clones, roughly 80% of them singletons. To note about this clone: The antigen remains unidentified.

Sequencing was performed on PBMCs. This TCR was sampled from a woman between 50 and 59 years old in good health and CMV-seropositive.

CDR3 region: CASSLDRTRGTSTDTQYF. The CDR3 DNA reads as TGTGCCAGCAGCTTGGATAGGACTAGGGGTACTAGCACAGATACGCAGTATTTT. The V and J genes are TRBV5-4 and TRBJ2-3; 7 bases agree with TRBD2. CDR3 length: 18 residues. V lost 0 bases to trimming and J lost 0 bases; unmatched junction nucleotides: 10. Germline assignment: CDR1 SGHNT and CDR2 YYREEE (reference sequence).